Each of the 16 T cell receptor beta chains below was sequenced from the same sample in a study of long-term antiretroviral therapy in people with HIV. Investigators performed immunoSEQ version v3.0 at survey level. The table came from immunoSEQ multiplex PCR; TCRdb's copy has only in-frame clones and leaves some out. The sample lists 30,000 or so clones; about 70% were seen once. The starting material was unsorted PBMCs, obtained 3 years after starting antiretroviral therapy. The origin of the receptors is a man aged 50-60 years with HIV.

This chain joins TRBV11-2 and TRBJ2-4; D unresolved. This CDR3 has 15 amino acids. Trimming cost V 0 bases and J 12 bases, with 18 bases left between them. Per the germline V gene, CDR1 is SGHAT and CDR2 is FQNNGV. CDR3 protein: CASSLDLGRIGTQYF. The CDR3 bases are TGTGCCAGCAGCTTAGATCTCGGCAGGATCGGAACTCAGTACTTC.

The chain couples TRBV30 to TRBJ2-7; D is uncertain. CDR1 and CDR2 from the germline V gene are GTSNPN and SVGIG (reference sequence). V was trimmed by 3 bases and J by 1 base, leaving 7 bases between them. This CDR3 region has 12 residues. The CDR3, as DNA: TGTGCCTGGAGAGGCCTTTCCTACGAGCAGTACTTC. Encoded protein: CAWRGLSYEQYF.

This chain links TRBV5-4 with TRBJ2-1, with TRBD2 identical over 13 bases. Germline V gives CDR1 SGHNT, CDR2 YYREEE (reference sequence). This CDR3 comprises 17 residues. V trimming: 4 bases; J trimming: 2 bases; junction bases outside the gene matches: 6. DNA of the CDR3: TGTGCCAGCAGCCGAACTAGCGGGAGGGCCACCTACAATGAGCAGTTCTTC. Translation: CASSRTSGRATYNEQFF.

V is TRBV5-4 and J is TRBJ2-3, with 7 positions matching TRBD2. This CDR3 region has 16 residues. The germline gives CDR1 SGHNT, CDR2 YYREEE (reference sequence). With V trimmed by 4 bases and J by 0 bases, 8 bases remained unmatched. CDR3: CASSGERGVSTDTQYF. In nucleotides, the CDR3 is TGTGCCAGCAGCGGTGAACGGGGGGTTAGCACAGATACGCAGTATTTT.

This clone was seen only a few times. This chain joins TRBV2 and TRBJ1-5; the D gene is possibly TRBD1 (5 bases). This CDR3 spans 14 amino acids. V lost 5 bases and J 0 bases, leaving 8 bases between the germline ends. Germline lookup yields CDR1 SNHLY and CDR2 FYNNEI. The CDR3 spells CASSRQHSNQPQHF. In nucleotides, the CDR3 is TGTGCCAGCAGTAGACAGCATAGCAATCAGCCCCAGCATTTT.

V usage is TRBV2 and J usage is TRBJ1-2; D is perhaps TRBD1 (6 bases). This CDR3 comprises 14 residues. Germline CDR1 SNHLY, CDR2 FYNNEI. V lost 11 bases, J lost 4 bases, and 20 bases lay in between. The CDR3 nucleotides read TGTGCCGGTGGGGGAGGGAGGGGGGGCTATGGCTACACCTTC. Protein: CAGGGGRGGYGYTF.

The V gene is TRBV7-6, the J gene TRBJ2-6, with D possibly matching TRBD1 (5 bases). V was shortened by 5 bases and J by 1 base, with 6 bases between the two germline ends. The CDR3 is 14 residues long. Germline loops: CDR1 SGHVS, CDR2 FNYEAQ. In DNA form, the CDR3 reads TGTGCCAGCAGCCCAGGGTCTGGGGCCAACGTCCTGACTTTC. The encoded protein is CASSPGSGANVLTF.

The chain carries TRBV6-6 and TRBJ1-2, with D unclear. The CDR3 consists of 13 residues. The V end was cut by 0 bases, the J end by 2 bases, with 4 bases between. In germline, CDR1 is MNHNY, CDR2 SVGAGI (reference sequence). The chain's CDR3 is CASSYSENYGYTF. For the CDR3, the DNA is TGTGCCAGCAGTTACTCAGAAAACTATGGCTACACCTTC.

The chain is built from TRBV6-6 and TRBJ1-5; 7 bases are a match to TRBD1. The length of the CDR3 is 13 residues. Germline CDR1 and CDR2: MNHNY and SVGAGI (reference sequence). The V segment lost 7 bases and the J segment 3 bases; nucleotides outside the gene matches: 3. The CDR3 region is CASTGTDNQPQHF. DNA for the CDR3: TGTGCCAGCACCGGGACAGACAATCAGCCCCAGCATTTT.

CDR3 DNA: TGTGCCAGTGGGTATTCCCAGGACCCCACAGATACGCAGTATTTT. Translation: CASGYSQDPTDTQYF. The chain has TRBV19 and TRBJ2-3; D is undetermined. Germline V CDR1 and CDR2: LNHDA, SQIVND (reference sequence). V shed 8 bases and J shed 2 bases, with 17 bases lying between them. The CDR3 runs to 15 residues.

The chain couples TRBV6-6 to TRBJ2-2; D possibly corresponds to TRBD1 (5 bases). Germline CDR1 is MNHNY and CDR2 is SVGAGI (reference sequence). This CDR3 contains 13 residues. Trimming cost V 2 bases and J 6 bases, with 7 bases left between them. CDR3 protein: CASSYRGSGELFF. CDR3 DNA sequence: TGTGCCAGCAGTTACAGGGGTTCCGGGGAGCTGTTTTTT.

The chain recombines TRBV7-9 with TRBJ1-5; D is perhaps TRBD1 (5 bases). Trimming left V 4 bases short and J 0 bases short, with 7 bases between. The CDR3 extends over 14 amino acids. CDR1 and CDR2 from the germline V gene are SEHNR and FQNEAQ (reference sequence). Here the CDR3 DNA reads TGTGCCAGCAGCTCCGGACATAGCAATCAGCCCCAGCATTTT. Translation gives CASSSGHSNQPQHF.

V gene TRBV5-8 combines with J gene TRBJ2-1; D is possibly TRBD1 (6 bases). Germline CDR1 reads SGHTS; CDR2 reads YDEGEE. Between the trimmed V and J ends, which lost 4 bases and 6 bases, there was a span of 14 bases. The CDR3 is 14 residues long. The CDR3 loop reads CASSQLGTRNEQFF. Written as DNA, the CDR3 is TGTGCCAGCAGCCAACTGGGGACACGCAATGAGCAGTTCTTC.

V and J are TRBV7-9 and TRBJ1-1; possible D gene TRBD1, 5 bases. Deletions cut 5 bases from V and 1 base from J, with 17 bases between. Germline V lookup: CDR1 SEHNR, CDR2 FQNEAQ (reference sequence). This CDR3 is built from 16 residues. The CDR3 region is CASSPSMGRENTEAFF. The CDR3 region has the DNA TGTGCCAGCAGCCCTTCAATGGGACGGGAGAACACTGAAGCTTTCTTT.

The rearrangement links TRBV7-6 to TRBJ2-3; D uncertain. V dropped 2 bases and J dropped 2 bases, with 14 bases sitting between them. CDR1 is SGHVS, CDR2 FNYEAQ, per germline. This CDR3 contains 16 residues. CDR3: CASSLWATSTTDTQYF. The CDR3 nucleotides are TGTGCCAGCAGCTTATGGGCGACCTCTACCACAGATACGCAGTATTTT.

The chain has TRBV5-6 and TRBJ2-5; D tentatively fits TRBD1 or TRBD2 (5 bases each). Germline V lookup: CDR1 SGHDT, CDR2 YYEEEE. The V gene lost 1 base and the J gene lost 5 bases, with 9 bases spanning the gap. The CDR3 runs to 13 residues. The CDR3 loop is CASSLRDGETQYF. CDR3 nucleotide sequence: TGTGCCAGCAGCTTGAGGGACGGGGAGACCCAGTACTTC.